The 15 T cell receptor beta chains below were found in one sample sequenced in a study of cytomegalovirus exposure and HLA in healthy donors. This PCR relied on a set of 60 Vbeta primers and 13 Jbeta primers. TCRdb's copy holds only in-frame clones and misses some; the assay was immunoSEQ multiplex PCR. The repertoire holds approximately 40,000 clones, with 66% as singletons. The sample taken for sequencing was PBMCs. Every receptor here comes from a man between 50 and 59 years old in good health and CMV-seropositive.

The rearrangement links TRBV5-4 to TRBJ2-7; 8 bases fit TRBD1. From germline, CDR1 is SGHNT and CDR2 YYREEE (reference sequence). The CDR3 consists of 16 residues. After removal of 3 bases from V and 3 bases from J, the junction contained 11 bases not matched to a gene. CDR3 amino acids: CASSSNIGGQGYEQYF. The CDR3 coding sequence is TGTGCCAGCAGCTCGAATATAGGTGGACAGGGCTACGAGCAGTACTTC. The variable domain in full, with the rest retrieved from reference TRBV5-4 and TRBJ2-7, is ETGVTQSPTHLIKTRGQQVTLRCSSQSGHNTVSWYQQALGQGPQFIFQYYREEENGRGNFPPRFSGLQFPNYSSELNVNALELDDSALYLCASSSNIGGQGYEQYFGPGTRLTVT.

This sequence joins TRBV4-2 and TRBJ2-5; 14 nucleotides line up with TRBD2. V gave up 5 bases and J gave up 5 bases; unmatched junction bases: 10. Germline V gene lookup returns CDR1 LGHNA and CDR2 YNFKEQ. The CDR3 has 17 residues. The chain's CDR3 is CASSERLAGGLGETQYF. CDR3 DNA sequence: TGTGCCAGCAGCGAGAGACTAGCGGGGGGGCTCGGTGAGACCCAGTACTTC.

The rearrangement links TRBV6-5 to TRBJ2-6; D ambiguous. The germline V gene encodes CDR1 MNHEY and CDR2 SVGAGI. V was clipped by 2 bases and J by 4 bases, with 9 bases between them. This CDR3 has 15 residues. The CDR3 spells CASSYGRTGANVLTF. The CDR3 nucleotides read TGTGCCAGCAGTTACGGCCGTACCGGGGCCAACGTCCTGACTTTC.

The CDR3 reads CASSLIGGGQPQHF. The CDR3 DNA is TGTGCCAGCAGTTTGATTGGGGGCGGGCAGCCCCAGCATTTT. This sequence joins TRBV27 and TRBJ1-5; a weak D match, TRBD1 (6 bases). The CDR3 has 14 amino acids. The germline V gene has CDR1 MNHEY and CDR2 SMNVEV (reference sequence). Trimming took 3 bases from V and 7 from J, leaving 13 bases between them.

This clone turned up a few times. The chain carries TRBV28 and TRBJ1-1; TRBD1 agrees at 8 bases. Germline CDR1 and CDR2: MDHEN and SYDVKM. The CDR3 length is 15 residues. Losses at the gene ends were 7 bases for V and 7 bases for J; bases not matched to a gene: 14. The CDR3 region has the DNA TGTGCCAGCATTCTTTATACATGGACAGGGAATGAAGCTTTCTTT. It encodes CASILYTWTGNEAFF.

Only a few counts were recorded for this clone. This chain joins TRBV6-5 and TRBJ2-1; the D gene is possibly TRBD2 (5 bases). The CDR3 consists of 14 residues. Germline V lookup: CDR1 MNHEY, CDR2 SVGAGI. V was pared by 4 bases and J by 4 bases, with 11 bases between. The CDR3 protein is CASSSLGDYNEQFF. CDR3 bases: TGTGCCAGCAGTTCCCTCGGGGATTACAATGAGCAGTTCTTC.

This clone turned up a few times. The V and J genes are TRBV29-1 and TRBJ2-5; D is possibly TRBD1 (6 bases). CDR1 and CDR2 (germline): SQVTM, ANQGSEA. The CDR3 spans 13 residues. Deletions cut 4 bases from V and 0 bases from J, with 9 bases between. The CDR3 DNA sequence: TGCAGCGTTGGAGGGGGTTACCAAGAGACCCAGTACTTC. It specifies CSVGGGYQETQYF.

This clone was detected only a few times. The CDR3 loop is CASSTTGEGTDTQYF. The CDR3 DNA follows: TGTGCCAGCAGTACCACAGGGGAAGGCACAGATACGCAGTATTTT. V is TRBV6-4 and J is TRBJ2-3; 7 nucleotides match TRBD1. Trimming took 5 bases from V and 1 from J; bases not matched to a gene: 6. The CDR3 consists of 15 residues. CDR1 is MRHNA and CDR2 is SNTAGT in the germline V gene.

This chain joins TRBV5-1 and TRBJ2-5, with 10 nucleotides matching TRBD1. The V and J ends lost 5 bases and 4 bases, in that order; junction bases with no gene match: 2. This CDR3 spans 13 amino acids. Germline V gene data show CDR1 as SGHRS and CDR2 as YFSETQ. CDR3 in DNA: TGCGCCAGCAGGGGACAGGGGCCAGAGACCCAGTACTTC. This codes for CASRGQGPETQYF.

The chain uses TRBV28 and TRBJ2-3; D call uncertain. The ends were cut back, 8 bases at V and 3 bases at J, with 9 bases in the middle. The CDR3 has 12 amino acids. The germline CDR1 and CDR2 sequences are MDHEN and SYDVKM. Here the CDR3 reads CASGLRTDTQYF. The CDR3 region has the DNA TGTGCCAGCGGCCTCAGGACAGATACGCAGTATTTT.

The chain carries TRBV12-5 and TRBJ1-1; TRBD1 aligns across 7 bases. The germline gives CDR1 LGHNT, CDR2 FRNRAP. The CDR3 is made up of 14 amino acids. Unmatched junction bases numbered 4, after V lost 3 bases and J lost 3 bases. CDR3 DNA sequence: TGTGCTAGTGGTTTTGGGACAGCCTACACTGAAGCTTTCTTT. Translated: CASGFGTAYTEAFF.

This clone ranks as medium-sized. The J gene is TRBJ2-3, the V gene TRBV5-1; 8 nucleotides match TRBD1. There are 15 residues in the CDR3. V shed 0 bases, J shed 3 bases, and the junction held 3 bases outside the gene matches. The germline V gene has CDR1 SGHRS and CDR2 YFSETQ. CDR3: CASSLERQGTDTQYF. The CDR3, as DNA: TGCGCCAGCAGCTTGGAACGACAGGGGACAGATACGCAGTATTTT.

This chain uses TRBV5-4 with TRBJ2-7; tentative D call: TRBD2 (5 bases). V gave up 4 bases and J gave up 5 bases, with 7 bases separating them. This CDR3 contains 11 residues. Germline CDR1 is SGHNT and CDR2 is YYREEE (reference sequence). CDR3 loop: CASSRGNEQYF. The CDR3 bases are TGTGCCAGCAGCCGAGGGAACGAGCAGTACTTC.

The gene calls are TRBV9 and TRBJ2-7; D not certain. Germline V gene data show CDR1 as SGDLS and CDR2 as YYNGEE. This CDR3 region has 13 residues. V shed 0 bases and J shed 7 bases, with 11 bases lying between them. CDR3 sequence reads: CASSVDGLVEQYF. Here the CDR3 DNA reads TGTGCCAGCAGCGTAGATGGCCTAGTGGAGCAGTACTTC.

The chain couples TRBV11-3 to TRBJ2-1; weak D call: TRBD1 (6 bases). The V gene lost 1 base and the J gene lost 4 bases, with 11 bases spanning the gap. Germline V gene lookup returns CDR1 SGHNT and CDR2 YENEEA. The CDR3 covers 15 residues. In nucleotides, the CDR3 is TGTGCCAGCAGCTTAGTATCGGACAGATACAATGAGCAGTTCTTC. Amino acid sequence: CASSLVSDRYNEQFF. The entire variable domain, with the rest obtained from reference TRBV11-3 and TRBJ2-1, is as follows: EAGVVQSPRYKIIEKKQPVAFWCNPISGHNTLYWYLQNLGQGPELLIRYENEEAVDDSQLPKDRFSAERLKGVDSTLKIQPAELGDSAVYLCASSLVSDRYNEQFFGPGTRLTVL.